This T cell receptor beta chain was observed in a study of radiation and T cells in renal cell carcinoma (dated by TCRdb to about 2020). At the level of the whole study: Samples were obtained from a clinical trial, in which 15 Gy stereotactic body radiation therapy was delivered to primary renal cell carcinomas and nephrectomy was performed 4 weeks later. In total, approximately 55 samples, comprising around 25 tumors and about 27 peripheral blood samples, were subjected to TCR beta sequencing. Across all 53 samples, several million unique CDR3 nucleotide sequences, encoding about 2,700,000 unique CDR3 amino acid sequences, were identified.

Per the publication, the time point label means: blood 2 weeks post-SBRT. The treatment or condition label, as the study defines it: 15 Gy SBRT to primary tumor, nephrectomy 4 weeks later. To track tumor-enriched clonotypes, serial peripheral blood was sampled from radiation-treated patients at baseline and at 2 weeks and 4 weeks after SBRT. Every patient's renal cell carcinoma showed clear cell pathology. Genomic DNA for TCR sequencing was prepared using the QIAamp DNA Blood Mini Kit (Qiagen). The analyses included just those samples that passed every quality control check. A word on this clone: Its cognate antigen has yet to be identified. Base qualities are missing; no much larger clone stands one base away.

On the study overall, not on this receptor specifically: Effects of radiation dose or scheduling on the TCR repertoire could not be addressed with the single-armed trial design. Tracking of blood repertoire dynamics stopped at about 4 weeks after treatment, with no follow-up past that point. An increase in top tumor clonotypes in blood was observed from baseline to 2 weeks post-radiation, followed by contraction by 4 weeks, which was taken to suggest transient expansion of tumor-resident clones. No pretreatment tumor biopsies were available, so the baseline intratumoral presence of clonotypes could not be determined.

The CDR3 measures 14 amino acids from cysteine to phenylalanine. Solely the CDR3 DNA is kept, with 42 bases framed from the first base. Trimming removed 5 bases from V and 5 bases from J, leaving 15 bases between the germline ends. The CDR1 and CDR2 encoded by the germline V gene are SGHAT and FQNNGV. TCR beta libraries were generated from genomic DNA with the immunoSEQ kit, following the manufacturer's recommendations. For library preparation, a first multiplex PCR was performed with proprietary primers, followed by a second PCR in which unique barcodes were added, and bead cleanups were performed after each round. Each sample batch included a kit-provided positive control reaction and a negative control reaction. The final libraries were assessed on an Agilent 4200 TapeStation D1000 ScreenTape, pooled by volume, and quantified by qPCR. Sequencing was performed on an Illumina NextSeq500 using a MidOutput 150-cycle cartridge, with 156 Read1 cycles, 15 Index1 cycles, and the kit custom primers. The pooled library was loaded at roughly 0.96 pM, with a roughly 20% PhiX control spiked in. From the authors' description of their analysis: Vendor-processed data were analyzed in R, and a clonotype was defined as all T cells sharing the same CDR3 nucleotide sequence. In the clone abundance analyses, frequencies in each sample were normalized to that sample's 10,000 most abundant clones. Public T cell clones, averaging fewer than five per sample, were removed before analysis. A difference in abundance of at least 32-fold between compartments was used to define tumor-enriched and baseline blood-enriched clonotypes. A beta-binomial differential abundance model was applied to find clonotypes that expanded or contracted between blood time points. Tumor-blood repertoire similarity was measured with the Baroni-Urbani and Buser coefficient, and groups were compared using two-tailed Wilcoxon tests in R. Drawn from immuneACCESS, this table holds only the in-frame rearrangements with V and J called that TCRdb kept. Clones are partly lost; checked studies trace under half to an unresolved V gene and leave the rest unexplained. The DNA was the basis for D and trimming; V, J and clone size are from that table. In all, the sample holds approximately 61,000 clones, and roughly 72% of those were seen once. The top ten constitute over 6% of the sample.

This clonotype was obtained from a man between 60 and 75 years old with renal cell carcinoma. Sequencing was performed on blood, taken from a patient whose treatment included radiotherapy and nephrectomy. The V and J genes are TRBV11-2 and TRBJ2-5; too little of a D gene remains to name it. The CDR3 here reads CASSPYTDGETQYF. The sequenced DNA is TGTGCCAGCAGCCCATACACGGACGGGGAGACCCAGTACTTC.